The rows below give T cell receptor beta chains drawn from one sample of a study of blood T cells in healthy people across ages. TCRdb passed the 5' RACE reads through MiXCR, listing each CDR3 protein once. The table lists approximately 780,000 distinct CDR3 sequences, around a quarter of them singletons. The sample was also reused in another study, on T cells of mothers and their children.

The specimen sequenced was blood. These receptors came from a boy between 5 and 17 years old in good health. The CDR3 runs from the conserved cysteine through the conserved F or W. The D gene is left open where the match is weak. Clone size appears in some rows only: once, few, many, or a class for an expanded clone.

j_gene | d_gene | v_gene | len | abundance | CDR3aa | CDR3nt
TRBJ1-5 | NA | TRBV6-6 | 13 | few | CASSSYPSQPQHF | TGTGCCAGCAGTAGTTATCCCTCCCAGCCCCAGCATTTT
TRBJ2-5 | TRBD2 | TRBV9 | 14 | NA | CARVRRGGQETQYF | TGTGCCAGGGTCCGTCGCGGGGGGCAAGAGACCCAGTACTTC
TRBJ2-5 | TRBD2 | TRBV5-1 | 15 | NA | CASSSSGRSGETQYF | TGCGCCAGCAGCTCTAGCGGGAGGTCGGGGGAGACCCAGTACTTC
TRBJ2-1 | NA | TRBV7-6 | 16 | NA | CASSGLRSTSYNEQFF | TGTGCCAGCAGCGGGCTCCGCTCTACCTCCTACAATGAGCAGTTCTTC
TRBJ2-1 | NA | TRBV5-1 | 16 | few | CASSLAKGRRNNEQFF | TGCGCCAGCAGCTTGGCAAAGGGGCGAAGAAATAATGAGCAGTTCTTC
TRBJ2-7 | NA | TRBV5-1 | 14 | NA | CASTQGGGGYEQCF | TGCGCCAGCACGCAGGGAGGGGGCGGCTACGAGCAGTGCTTC
TRBJ2-5 | NA | TRBV20-1 | 12 | NA | CNAIAVQETQYF | TGCAATGCTATAGCGGTGCAAGAGACCCAGTACTTC
TRBJ2-5 | TRBD1 | TRBV9 | 15 | few | CASSVEGQGLVEQYF | TGTGCCAGCAGCGTAGAGGGACAGGGTCTGGTAGAGCAGTACTTC
TRBJ2-7 | TRBD1 | TRBV29-1 | 14 | NA | CSVGGTGGIYEQYF | TGCAGCGTTGGAGGGACAGGGGGAATCTACGAACAGTACTTC
TRBJ2-3 | NA | TRBV30 | 12 | once | CAWSATPDTQYF | TGTGCCTGGAGTGCGACCCCAGATACGCAGTATTTT
TRBJ1-6 | TRBD1 | TRBV7-6 | 15 | few | CASSLGQGGHSPLHF | TGTGCCAGCAGCTTAGGACAGGGTGGGCATTCACCCCTCCACTTT
TRBJ1-5 | NA | TRBV21-1 | 14 | few | CASRLGVSNQPQHF | TGTGCCAGCAGACTAGGGGTGAGCAATCAGCCCCAGCATTTT
TRBJ1-1 | NA | TRBV2 | 14 | NA | CASSELRAGTEAFF | TGTGCCAGCAGTGAGCTGCGAGCGGGCACTGAAGCTTTCTTT
TRBJ1-1 | NA | TRBV21-1 | 15 | few | CASSKRKGCRGAAFF | TGTGCCAGCAGCAAGCGGAAGGGTTGCAGGGGGGCAGCTTTCTTT
TRBJ2-1 | NA | TRBV7-2 | 17 | few | CASSRSLTGFSYNEQFF | TGTGCCAGCAGCCGGTCACTGACGGGATTCTCCTACAATGAGCAGTTCTTC
TRBJ2-5 | NA | TRBV5-1 | 15 | many | CASSPGTGLGETQYF | TGCGCCAGCAGCCCGGGGACGGGCCTAGGGGAGACCCAGTACTTC
TRBJ1-1 | NA | TRBV7-6 | 15 | NA | CASSLAAIANTEAFF | TGTGCCAGCAGCTTGGCAGCGATCGCGAACACTGAAGCTTTCTTT
TRBJ2-3 | TRBD2 | TRBV12-3/TRBV12-4 | 14 | NA | CASRKAGGSDTQYF | TGTGCCAGCAGGAAAGCGGGGGGGTCAGATACGCAGTATTTT
TRBJ2-6 | TRBD2 | TRBV7-9 | 21 | NA | CASSDTKNSGGTNSGANVLTF | TGTGCCAGCAGCGACACCAAGAATAGCGGGGGGACCAACTCTGGGGCCAACGTCCTGACTTTC
TRBJ2-5 | TRBD2 | TRBV7-2 | 18 | many | CASSLAGWGTSGEETQYF | TGTGCCAGCAGCTTAGCGGGATGGGGGACTAGCGGGGAGGAGACCCAGTACTTC
TRBJ1-1 | TRBD1 | TRBV9 | 14 | few | CASSAGQGRTEAFF | TGTGCCAGCAGCGCCGGACAGGGGCGAACTGAAGCTTTCTTT
TRBJ2-7 | NA | TRBV29-1 | 13 | once | CSVEGGQDYEQYF | TGCAGCGTTGAAGGTGGGCAGGACTACGAGCAGTACTTC
TRBJ2-2 | NA | TRBV12-3/TRBV12-4 | 13 | many | CASSSHNTGELFF | TGTGCCAGCAGTTCCCACAACACCGGGGAGCTGTTTTTT
TRBJ2-5 | NA | TRBV20-1 | 12 | few | CSASTALGTQYF | TGCAGTGCTAGTACGGCCCTGGGGACCCAGTACTTC
TRBJ2-7 | TRBD1 | TRBV28 | 16 | few | CASSLGVGTGTYEQYF | TGTGCCAGCAGTTTGGGCGTTGGGACAGGGACATACGAACAGTACTTC
TRBJ2-5 | NA | TRBV10-3 | 12 | few | CAISDVEETQYF | TGTGCCATCAGTGATGTCGAAGAGACCCAGTACTTC
TRBJ1-2 | NA | TRBV12-3/TRBV12-4 | 13 | NA | CASSGTRNYGYTF | TGTGCCAGCAGTGGGACAAGAAACTATGGCTACACCTTC
TRBJ2-7 | NA | TRBV28 | 13 | few | CASSLSGVPEQYF | TGTGCCAGCAGTTTATCTGGGGTCCCCGAGCAGTACTTC
TRBJ2-7 | TRBD2 | TRBV5-1 | 14 | few | CASSSGTSPNEQYF | TGCGCCAGCAGCTCCGGGACTAGCCCCAACGAGCAGTACTTC
TRBJ1-2 | NA | TRBV5-1 | 14 | NA | CASSPERANYGYTF | TGCGCCAGCAGCCCGGAGCGTGCCAACTATGGCTACACCTTC
TRBJ2-1 | TRBD1 | TRBV20-1 | 13 | few | CSALDRGRDEQFF | TGCAGTGCCTTGGACAGGGGAAGGGATGAGCAGTTCTTC
TRBJ2-1 | NA | TRBV6-2/TRBV6-3 | 15 | few | CASRPPGTNYNEQFF | TGTGCCAGCAGGCCACCCGGGACAAACTACAATGAGCAGTTCTTC
TRBJ2-7 | NA | TRBV5-1 | 14 | many | CASSLDGQPYEQYF | TGCGCCAGCAGCTTGGATGGACAGCCCTACGAGCAGTACTTC
TRBJ1-2 | NA | TRBV6-6 | 13 | many | CASSYPLYDGYTF | TGTGCCAGCAGTTACCCCTTGTATGATGGCTACACCTTC
TRBJ2-1 | NA | TRBV24-1 | 11 | NA | CATSDGTEQFF | TGTGCCACCAGTGATGGGACAGAGCAGTTCTTC
TRBJ1-2 | NA | TRBV28 | 17 | NA | CASSSRDALFVVYGYTF | TGTGCCAGCAGTTCCCGGGACGCGTTATTTGTGGTATATGGCTACACCTTC
TRBJ2-2 | TRBD1 | TRBV7-6 | 15 | few | CASSVGTANTGELFF | TGTGCCAGCAGCGTAGGGACAGCCAACACCGGGGAGCTGTTTTTT